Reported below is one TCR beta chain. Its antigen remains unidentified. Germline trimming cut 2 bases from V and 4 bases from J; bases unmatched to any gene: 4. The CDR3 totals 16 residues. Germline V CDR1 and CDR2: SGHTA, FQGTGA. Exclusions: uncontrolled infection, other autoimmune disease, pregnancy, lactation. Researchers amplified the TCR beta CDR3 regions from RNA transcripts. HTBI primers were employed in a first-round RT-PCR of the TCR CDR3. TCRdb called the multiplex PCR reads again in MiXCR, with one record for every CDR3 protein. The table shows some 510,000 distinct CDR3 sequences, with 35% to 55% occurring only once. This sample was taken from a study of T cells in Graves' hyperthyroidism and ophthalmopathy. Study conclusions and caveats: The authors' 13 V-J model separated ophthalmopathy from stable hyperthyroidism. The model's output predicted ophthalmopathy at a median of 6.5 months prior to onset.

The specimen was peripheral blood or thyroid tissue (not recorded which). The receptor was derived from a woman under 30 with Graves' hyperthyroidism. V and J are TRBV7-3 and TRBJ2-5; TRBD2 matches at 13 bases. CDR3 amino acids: CASSLWTSGRGETQYF. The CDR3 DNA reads TGTGCCAGCAGCTTATGGACTAGCGGGAGAGGAGAGACCCAGTACTTC.